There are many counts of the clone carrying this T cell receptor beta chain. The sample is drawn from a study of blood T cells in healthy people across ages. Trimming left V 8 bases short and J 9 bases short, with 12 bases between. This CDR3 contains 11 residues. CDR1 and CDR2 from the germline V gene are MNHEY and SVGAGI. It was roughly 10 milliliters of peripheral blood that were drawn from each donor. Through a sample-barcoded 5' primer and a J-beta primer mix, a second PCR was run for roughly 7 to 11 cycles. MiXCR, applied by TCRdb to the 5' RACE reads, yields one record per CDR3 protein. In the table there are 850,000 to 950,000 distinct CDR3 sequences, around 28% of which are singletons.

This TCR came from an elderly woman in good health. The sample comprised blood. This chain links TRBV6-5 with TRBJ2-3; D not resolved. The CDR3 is CASGTEATQYF. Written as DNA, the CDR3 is TGTGCCAGCGGCACTGAAGCCACGCAGTATTTT.